This T cell receptor (beta chain) originates from a study of response to subunit inactivated influenza vaccine (dated by TCRdb to the late 2010s). In terms of the full investigation: To follow how T cells responded to a trivalent subunit inactivated influenza vaccine, the researchers relied on deep quantitative profiling of the T cell receptor repertoire. Points the paper makes about the study in general: It was suggested by the authors that each seasonal influenza vaccination may recruit only a limited number of new T cells.

This clonotype was seen more than once but under ten times. The clone's antigen remains unknown. No quality values exist for individual bases; no much larger clone is one base distant. V and J lose 7 bases and 1 base, and a span of 22 bases separates them. Its CDR3 holds 17 amino acids, cysteine through phenylalanine. The DNA shown is the 51-base CDR3, in frame from base 1. The germline V gene encodes CDR1 MGHRA and CDR2 YSYEKL. To prepare the library, RT-PCR was applied. TCRdb records Illumina HiSeq 2500 as the sequencer. Through fastp at Q25 and MiXCR, TCRdb rebuilt clones from the public reads, retaining in-frame beta chains. Duplicate CDR3 protein sequences are folded into a single record with the most common DNA and genes. The sample yields about 570,000 distinct CDR3 sequences; about 11% were counted once. The top ten hold roughly 11% of the sample. The sample was also reused in another study, on T cells expressing NK-cell markers. That second publication adds: 5'RACE template switching, by which a universal primer site and unique molecular identifiers were added, was used to make TCR beta cDNA libraries. In sorted CD3+CD56+NKG2C+, CD3+CD56+NKG2C- and CD3+CD56-NKG2C+ T-cell subsets from several donors, TCR beta-chain repertoires were profiled. Among the eight sequenced donors, seven were HCMV-seropositive and one was HCMV-seronegative. In several experiments an anti-gammadeltaTCR antibody was added to restrict sorting to alphabetaTCR-expressing T cells. In six donors, the dominant CD3+CD56+NKG2C+ clonotypes were among the top 10 CD8+ clonotypes and accounted for 1.0-7.0% of CD8+ T cells. Those dominant clonotypes were again the most abundant among CD3+CD56-NKG2C+ cells in several donors, at about 28.3-65%. Whether the expanded NKG2C-expressing T cell clones were specific for HCMV antigens remained unclear. The eight sequenced donors were randomly selected healthy volunteers, three men and five women. HCMV-specific IgG was detected in serum with a commercial ELISA kit to determine HCMV serostatus. Peripheral blood mononuclear cells were isolated from blood by Ficoll density gradient centrifugation. For about 6 donors, bulk peripheral blood T-cell repertoires were additionally sequenced from unsorted PBMC. Synthesis of cDNA was primed from the TCR beta constant segment and was followed by two consecutive PCR amplification steps. Sequencing of the libraries produced 2 x 150 bp reads on Illumina HiSeq 2000/2500, MiSeq or NextSeq. Reads were demultiplexed and grouped by UMI with MIGEC, and clonotypes were assembled and quantified with MiTCR. To exclude erroneous sequences, only TCR cDNA sequences supported by at least two reads were retained. The tcR package was used for downstream repertoire analysis, and clonotypes were matched between fractions using CDR3 nucleotide sequence together with V segment. Antigen specificity was annotated against VDJdb with VDJmatch, allowing one amino acid substitution in CDR3.

The chain joins TRBV4-1 to TRBJ1-1, with no confidently assigned D gene. This TCR derives from a man aged 50 or older who received an inactivated influenza vaccine. Donor details come from another sample of the same person, matched by shared clones. The material sequenced was PBMCs from blood, taken on the day of vaccination. The CDR3 region: CASTPIGLSAGNTEAFF. In nucleotides, the sequence is TGCGCCAGCACCCCCATCGGGCTTTCGGCGGGGAACACTGAAGCTTTCTTT.